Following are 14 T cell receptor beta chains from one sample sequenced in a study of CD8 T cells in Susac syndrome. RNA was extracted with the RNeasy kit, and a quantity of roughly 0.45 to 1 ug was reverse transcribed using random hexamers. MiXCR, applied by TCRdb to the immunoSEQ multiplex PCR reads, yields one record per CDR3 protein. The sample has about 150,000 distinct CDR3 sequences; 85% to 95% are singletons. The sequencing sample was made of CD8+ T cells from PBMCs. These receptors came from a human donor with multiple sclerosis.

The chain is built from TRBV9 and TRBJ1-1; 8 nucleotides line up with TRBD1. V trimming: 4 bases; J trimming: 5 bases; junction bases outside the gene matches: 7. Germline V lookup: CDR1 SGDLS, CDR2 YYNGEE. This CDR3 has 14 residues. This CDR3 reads CASSMTGVRTEAFF. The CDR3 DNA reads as TGTGCCAGCAGCATGACAGGGGTAAGAACTGAAGCTTTCTTT. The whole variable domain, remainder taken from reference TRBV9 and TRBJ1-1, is DSGVTQTPKHLITATGQRVTLRCSPRSGDLSVYWYQQSLDQGLQFLIQYYNGEERAKGNILERFSAQQFPDLHSELNLSSLELGDSALYFCASSMTGVRTEAFFGQGTRLTVV.

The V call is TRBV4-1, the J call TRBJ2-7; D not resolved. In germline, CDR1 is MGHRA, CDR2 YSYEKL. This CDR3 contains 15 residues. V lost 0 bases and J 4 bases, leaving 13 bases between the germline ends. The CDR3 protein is CASSQDPKALYEQYF. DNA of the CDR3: TGCGCCAGCAGCCAAGACCCAAAAGCCCTTTACGAGCAGTACTTC.

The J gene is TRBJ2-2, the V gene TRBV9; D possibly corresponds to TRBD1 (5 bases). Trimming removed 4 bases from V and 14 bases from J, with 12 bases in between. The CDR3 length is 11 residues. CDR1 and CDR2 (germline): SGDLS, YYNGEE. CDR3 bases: TGTGCCAGCAGCCCAGGGAATATACTGTTTTTT. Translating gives CASSPGNILFF.

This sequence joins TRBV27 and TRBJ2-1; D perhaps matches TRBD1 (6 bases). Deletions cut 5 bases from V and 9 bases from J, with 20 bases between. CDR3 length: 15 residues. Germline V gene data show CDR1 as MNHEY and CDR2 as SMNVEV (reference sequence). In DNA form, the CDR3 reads TGTGCCAGCAGTACGAGGGGGTTTAGAACTGGTGAGCAGTTCTTC. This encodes CASSTRGFRTGEQFF.

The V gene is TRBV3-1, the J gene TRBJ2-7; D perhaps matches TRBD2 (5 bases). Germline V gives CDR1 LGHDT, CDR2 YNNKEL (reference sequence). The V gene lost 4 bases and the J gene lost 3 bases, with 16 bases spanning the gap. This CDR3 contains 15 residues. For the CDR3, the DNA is TGTGCCAGCAGCCTTCCCGGGGAGCGGATCTACGAGCAGTACTTC. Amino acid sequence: CASSLPGERIYEQYF.

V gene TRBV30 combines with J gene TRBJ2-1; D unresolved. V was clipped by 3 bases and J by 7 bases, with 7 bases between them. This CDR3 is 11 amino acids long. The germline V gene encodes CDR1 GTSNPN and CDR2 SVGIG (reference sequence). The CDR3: CAWRRGNEQFF. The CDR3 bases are TGTGCCTGGAGACGTGGGAATGAGCAGTTCTTC. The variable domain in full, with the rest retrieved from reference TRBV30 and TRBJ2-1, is SQTIHQWPATLVQPVGSPLSLECTVEGTSNPNLYWYRQAAGRGLQLLFYSVGIGQISSEVPQNLSASRPQDRQFILSSKKLLLSDSGFYLCAWRRGNEQFFGPGTRLTVL.

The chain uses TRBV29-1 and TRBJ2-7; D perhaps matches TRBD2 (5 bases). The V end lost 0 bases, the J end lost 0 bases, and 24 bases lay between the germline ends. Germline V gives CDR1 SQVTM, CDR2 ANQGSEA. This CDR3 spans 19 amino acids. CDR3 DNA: TGCAGCGTTGAAGACAGGACGGCGGGTGGAGGACCGAACTCCTACGAGCAGTACTTC. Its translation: CSVEDRTAGGGPNSYEQYF.

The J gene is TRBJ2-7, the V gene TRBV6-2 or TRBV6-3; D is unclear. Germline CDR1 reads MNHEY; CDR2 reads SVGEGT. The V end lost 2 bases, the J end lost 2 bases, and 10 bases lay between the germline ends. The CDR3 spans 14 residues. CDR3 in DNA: TGTGCCAGCAGTTACAATCTGTTCACCTACGAGCAGTACTTC. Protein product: CASSYNLFTYEQYF.

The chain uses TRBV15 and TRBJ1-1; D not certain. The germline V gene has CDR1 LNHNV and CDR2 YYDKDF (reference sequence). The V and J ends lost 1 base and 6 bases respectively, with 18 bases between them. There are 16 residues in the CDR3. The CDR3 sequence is CATSRGVTGLASEAFF. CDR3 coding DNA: TGTGCCACCAGCAGAGGTGTTACGGGTCTTGCTTCTGAAGCTTTCTTT. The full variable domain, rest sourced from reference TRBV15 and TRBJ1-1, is DAMVIQNPRYQVTQFGKPVTLSCSQTLNHNVMYWYQQKSSQAPKLLFHYYDKDFNNEADTPDNFQSRRPNTSFCFLDIRSPGLGDTAMYLCATSRGVTGLASEAFFGQGTRLTVV.

CDR3 protein: CSARDPTSGGAEELFF. The CDR3 region has the DNA TGCAGTGCTAGAGACCCGACTAGCGGGGGGGCGGAGGAGCTGTTTTTT. The chain couples TRBV20-1 to TRBJ2-2, with TRBD2 matching 14 bases. Germline lookup yields CDR1 DFQATT and CDR2 SNEGSKA (reference sequence). V was pared by 0 bases and J by 10 bases, with 7 bases of the junction left unmatched. The CDR3 has 16 residues.

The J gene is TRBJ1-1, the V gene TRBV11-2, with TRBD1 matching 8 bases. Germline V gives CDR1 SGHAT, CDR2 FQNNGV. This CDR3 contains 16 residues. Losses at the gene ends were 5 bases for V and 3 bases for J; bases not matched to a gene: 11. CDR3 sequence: CASSPDQGASYTEAFF. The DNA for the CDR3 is TGTGCCAGCAGCCCGGACCAGGGGGCCAGTTACACTGAAGCTTTCTTT.

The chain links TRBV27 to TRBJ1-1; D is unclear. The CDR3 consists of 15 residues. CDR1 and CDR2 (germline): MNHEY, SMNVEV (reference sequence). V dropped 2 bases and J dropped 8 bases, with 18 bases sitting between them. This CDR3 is CASSLASRPFREAFF. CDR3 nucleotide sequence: TGTGCCAGCAGTTTAGCGTCCCGGCCCTTTAGGGAAGCTTTCTTT.

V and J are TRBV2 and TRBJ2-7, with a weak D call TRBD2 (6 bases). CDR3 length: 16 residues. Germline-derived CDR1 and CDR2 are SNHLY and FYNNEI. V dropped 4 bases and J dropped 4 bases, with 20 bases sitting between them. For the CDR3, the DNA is TGTGCCAGCAGTGTTGGTAAAGGCGGGAACAGGTACGAGCAGTACTTC. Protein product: CASSVGKGGNRYEQYF.

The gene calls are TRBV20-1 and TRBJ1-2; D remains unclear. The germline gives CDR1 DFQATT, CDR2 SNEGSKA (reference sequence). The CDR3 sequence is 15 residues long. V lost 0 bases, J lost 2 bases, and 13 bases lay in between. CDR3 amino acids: CSARDYDDINYGYTF. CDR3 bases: TGCAGTGCTAGAGATTACGACGACATAAACTATGGCTACACCTTC.